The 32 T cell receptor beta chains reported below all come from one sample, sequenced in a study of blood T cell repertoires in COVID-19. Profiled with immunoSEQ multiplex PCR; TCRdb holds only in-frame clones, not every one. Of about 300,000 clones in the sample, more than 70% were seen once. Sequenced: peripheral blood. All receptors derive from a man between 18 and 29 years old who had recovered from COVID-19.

As DNA, the CDR3 is TGTGCCAGCAGCTTGCATAATGGGTACAGCGGGGAGCTGTTTTTT. Translation gives CASSLHNGYSGELFF. The genes are TRBV5-6 and TRBJ2-2, with D unclear. With 1 base removed from V and 7 bases from J, the gap between germline ends came to 14 bases. Germline V gene sequence: CDR1 SGHDT, CDR2 YYEEEE. This CDR3 comprises 15 residues.

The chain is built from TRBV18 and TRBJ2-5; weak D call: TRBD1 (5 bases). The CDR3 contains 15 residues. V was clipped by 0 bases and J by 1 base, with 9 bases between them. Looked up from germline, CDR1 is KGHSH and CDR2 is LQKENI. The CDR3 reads CASSPPWQGQETQYF. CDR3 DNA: TGTGCCAGCTCACCACCGTGGCAGGGCCAAGAGACCCAGTACTTC.

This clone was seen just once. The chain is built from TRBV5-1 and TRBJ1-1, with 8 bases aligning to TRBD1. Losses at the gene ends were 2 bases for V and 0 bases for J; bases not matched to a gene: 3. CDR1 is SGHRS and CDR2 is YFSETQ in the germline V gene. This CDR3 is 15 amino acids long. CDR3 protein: CASSLGQGMNTEAFF. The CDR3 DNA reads TGCGCCAGCAGCTTAGGACAGGGCATGAACACTGAAGCTTTCTTT. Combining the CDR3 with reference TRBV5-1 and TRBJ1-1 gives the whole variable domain KAGVTQTPRYLIKTRGQQVTLSCSPISGHRSVSWYQQTPGQGLQFLFEYFSETQRNKGNFPGRFSGRQFSNSRSEMNVSTLELGDSALYLCASSLGQGMNTEAFFGQGTRLTVV.

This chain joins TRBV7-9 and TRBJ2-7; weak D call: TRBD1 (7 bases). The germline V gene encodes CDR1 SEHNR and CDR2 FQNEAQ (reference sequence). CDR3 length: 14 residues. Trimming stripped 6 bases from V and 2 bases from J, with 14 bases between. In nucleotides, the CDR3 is TGTGCCAGCAGTTCGCAGGGGGGAGCCTACGAGCAGTACTTC. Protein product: CASSSQGGAYEQYF. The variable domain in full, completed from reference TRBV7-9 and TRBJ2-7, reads DTGVSQNPRHKITKRGQNVTFRCDPISEHNRLYWYRQTLGQGPEFLTYFQNEAQLEKSRLLSDRFSAERPKGSFSTLEIQRTEQGDSAMYLCASSSQGGAYEQYFGPGTRLTVT.

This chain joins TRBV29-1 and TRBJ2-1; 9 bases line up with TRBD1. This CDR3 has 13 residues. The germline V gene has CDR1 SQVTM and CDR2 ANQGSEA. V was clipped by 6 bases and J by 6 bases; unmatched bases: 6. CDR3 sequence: CSVEPGQGNEQFF. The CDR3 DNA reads TGCAGCGTGGAGCCGGGACAGGGCAATGAGCAGTTCTTC.

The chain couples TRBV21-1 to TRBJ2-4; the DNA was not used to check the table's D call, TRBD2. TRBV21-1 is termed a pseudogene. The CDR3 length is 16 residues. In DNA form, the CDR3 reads TGTGCCAGCAGCAGCGGCGGGGGAATAGCCAAAAACATTCAGTACTTC. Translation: CASSSGGGIAKNIQYF.

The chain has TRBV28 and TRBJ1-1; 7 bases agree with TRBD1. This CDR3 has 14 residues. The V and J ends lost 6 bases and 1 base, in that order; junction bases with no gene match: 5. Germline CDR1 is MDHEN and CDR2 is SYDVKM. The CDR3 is CASSQGGKNTEAFF. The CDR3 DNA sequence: TGTGCCAGCAGCCAGGGGGGAAAGAACACTGAAGCTTTCTTT.

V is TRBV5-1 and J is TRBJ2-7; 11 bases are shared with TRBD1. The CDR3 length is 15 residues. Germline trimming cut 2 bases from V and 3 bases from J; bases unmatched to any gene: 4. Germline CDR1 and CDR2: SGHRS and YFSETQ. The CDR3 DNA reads TGCGCCAGCAGCTTTACCGGGACAGGGGGCTACGAGCAGTACTTC. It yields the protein CASSFTGTGGYEQYF.

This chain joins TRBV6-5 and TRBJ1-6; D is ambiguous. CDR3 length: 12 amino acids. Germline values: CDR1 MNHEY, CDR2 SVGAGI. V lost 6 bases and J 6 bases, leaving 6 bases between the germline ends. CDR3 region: CASRRANSPLHF. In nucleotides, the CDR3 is TGTGCCAGCAGGAGAGCTAATTCACCCCTCCACTTT.

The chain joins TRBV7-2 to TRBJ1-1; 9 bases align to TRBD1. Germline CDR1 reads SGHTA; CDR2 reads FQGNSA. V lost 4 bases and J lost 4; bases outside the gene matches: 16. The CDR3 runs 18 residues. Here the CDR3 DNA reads TGTGCCAGCAGCTCCGCATACTCCCTCACAGGGGGCGGCACTGAAGCTTTCTTT. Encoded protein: CASSSAYSLTGGGTEAFF.

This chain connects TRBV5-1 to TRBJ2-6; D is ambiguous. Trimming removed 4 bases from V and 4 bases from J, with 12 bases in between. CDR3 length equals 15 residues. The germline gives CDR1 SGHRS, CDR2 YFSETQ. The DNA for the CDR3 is TGCGCCAGCAGCCCATCAGTGGCCGGGGCCAACGTCCTGACTTTC. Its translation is CASSPSVAGANVLTF.

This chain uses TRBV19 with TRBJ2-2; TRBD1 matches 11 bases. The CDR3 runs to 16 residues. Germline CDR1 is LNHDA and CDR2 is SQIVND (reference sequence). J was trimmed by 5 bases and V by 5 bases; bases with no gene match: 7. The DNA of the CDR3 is TGTGCCAGTAGTTGGACAGGGGGCCTGGGTACCGGGGAGCTGTTTTTT. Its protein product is CASSWTGGLGTGELFF.

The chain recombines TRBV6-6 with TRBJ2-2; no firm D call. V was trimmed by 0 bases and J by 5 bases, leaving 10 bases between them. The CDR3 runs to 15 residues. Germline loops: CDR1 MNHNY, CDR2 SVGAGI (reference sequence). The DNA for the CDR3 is TGTGCCAGCAGTTACTCGAGGCAGCAAACCGGGGAGCTGTTTTTT. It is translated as CASSYSRQQTGELFF.

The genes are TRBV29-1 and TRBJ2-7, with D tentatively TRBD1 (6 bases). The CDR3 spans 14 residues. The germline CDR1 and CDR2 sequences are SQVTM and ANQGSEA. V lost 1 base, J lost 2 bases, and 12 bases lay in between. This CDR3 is CSVEGQDPTYEQYF. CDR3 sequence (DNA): TGCAGCGTTGAAGGACAGGACCCGACCTACGAGCAGTACTTC.

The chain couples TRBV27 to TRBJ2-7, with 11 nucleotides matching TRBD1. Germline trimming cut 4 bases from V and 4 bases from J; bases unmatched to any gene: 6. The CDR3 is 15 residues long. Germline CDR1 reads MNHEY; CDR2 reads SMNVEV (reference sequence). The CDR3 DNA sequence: TGTGCCAGCAGTTCGCCCGGACAGGGGGCATACGAGCAGTACTTC. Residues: CASSSPGQGAYEQYF.

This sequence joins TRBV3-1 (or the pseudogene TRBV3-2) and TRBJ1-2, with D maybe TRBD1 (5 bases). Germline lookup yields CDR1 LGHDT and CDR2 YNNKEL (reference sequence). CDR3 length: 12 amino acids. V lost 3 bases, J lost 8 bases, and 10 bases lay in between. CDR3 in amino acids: CASSQGPVGYTF. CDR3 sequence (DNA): TGTGCCAGCAGCCAGGGGCCGGTAGGCTACACCTTC.

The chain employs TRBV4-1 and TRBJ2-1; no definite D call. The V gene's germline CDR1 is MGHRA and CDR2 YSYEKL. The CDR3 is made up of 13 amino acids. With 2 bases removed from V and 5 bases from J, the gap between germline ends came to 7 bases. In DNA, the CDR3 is TGCGCCAGCAGCCAACTATTTAACAATGAGCAGTTCTTC. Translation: CASSQLFNNEQFF.

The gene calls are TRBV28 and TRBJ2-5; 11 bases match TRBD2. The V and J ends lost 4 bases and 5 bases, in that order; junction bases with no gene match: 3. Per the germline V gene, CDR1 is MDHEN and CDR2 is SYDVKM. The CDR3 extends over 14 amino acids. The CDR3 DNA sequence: TGTGCCAGCAGTTCGCCTAGCGGGGGGGAGACCCAGTACTTC. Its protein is CASSSPSGGETQYF.

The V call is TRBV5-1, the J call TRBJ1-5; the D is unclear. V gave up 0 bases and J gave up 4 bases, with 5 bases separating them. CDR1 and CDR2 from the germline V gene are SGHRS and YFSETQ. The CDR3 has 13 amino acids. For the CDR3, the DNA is TGCGCCAGCAGCTTGGCCGGGAATCAGCCCCAGCATTTT. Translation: CASSLAGNQPQHF.

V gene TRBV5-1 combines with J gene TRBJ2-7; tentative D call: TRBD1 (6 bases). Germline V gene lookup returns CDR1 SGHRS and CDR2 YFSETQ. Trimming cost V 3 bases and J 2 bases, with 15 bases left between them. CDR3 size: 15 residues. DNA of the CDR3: TGCGCCAGCAGCTCTACCGGGACACTAACCTACGAGCAGTACTTC. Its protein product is CASSSTGTLTYEQYF.

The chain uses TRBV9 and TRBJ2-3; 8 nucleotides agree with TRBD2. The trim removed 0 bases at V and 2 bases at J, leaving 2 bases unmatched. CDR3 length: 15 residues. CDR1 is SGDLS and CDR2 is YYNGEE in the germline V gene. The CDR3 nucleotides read TGTGCCAGCAGCGTAGGGACTAGCACCACAGATACGCAGTATTTT. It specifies CASSVGTSTTDTQYF.

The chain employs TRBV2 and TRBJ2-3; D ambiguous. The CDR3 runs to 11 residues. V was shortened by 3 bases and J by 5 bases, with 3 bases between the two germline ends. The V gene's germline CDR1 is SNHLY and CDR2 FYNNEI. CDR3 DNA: TGTGCCAGCAGTGACCTAGATACGCAGTATTTT. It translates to CASSDLDTQYF.

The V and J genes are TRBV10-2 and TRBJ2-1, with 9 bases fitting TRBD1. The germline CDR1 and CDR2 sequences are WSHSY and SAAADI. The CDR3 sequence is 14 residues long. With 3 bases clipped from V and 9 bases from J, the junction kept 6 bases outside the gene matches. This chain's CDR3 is CASSDNRGRPEQFF. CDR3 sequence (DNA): TGCGCCAGCAGTGATAACAGGGGGCGGCCTGAGCAGTTCTTC.

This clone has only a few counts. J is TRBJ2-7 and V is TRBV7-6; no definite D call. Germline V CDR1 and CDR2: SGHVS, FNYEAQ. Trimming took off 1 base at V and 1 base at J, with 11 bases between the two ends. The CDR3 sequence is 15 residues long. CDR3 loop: CASSLVAPPSYEQYF. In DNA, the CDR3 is TGTGCCAGCAGCTTAGTGGCTCCCCCTTCCTACGAGCAGTACTTC.

This CDR3 is CASSQLKGGGQETQYF. DNA for the CDR3: TGCGCCAGCAGCCAATTAAAGGGGGGGGGACAAGAGACCCAGTACTTC. The chain recombines TRBV4-1 with TRBJ2-5, with D tentatively TRBD2 (7 bases). The CDR3 totals 16 residues. The V end was cut by 2 bases, the J end by 2 bases, with 15 bases between. Germline V gene lookup returns CDR1 MGHRA and CDR2 YSYEKL.

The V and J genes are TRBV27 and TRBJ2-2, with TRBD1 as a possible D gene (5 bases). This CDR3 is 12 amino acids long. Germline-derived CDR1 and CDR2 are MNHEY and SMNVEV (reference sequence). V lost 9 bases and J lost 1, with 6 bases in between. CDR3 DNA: TGTGCCAGTACAGGGAACACCGGGGAGCTGTTTTTT. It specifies CASTGNTGELFF.

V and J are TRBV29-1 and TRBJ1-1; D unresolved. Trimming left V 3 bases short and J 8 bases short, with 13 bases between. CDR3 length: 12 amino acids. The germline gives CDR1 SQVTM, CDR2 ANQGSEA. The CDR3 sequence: CSVDPGFLEAFF. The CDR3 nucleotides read TGCAGCGTTGACCCAGGATTTTTAGAAGCTTTCTTT. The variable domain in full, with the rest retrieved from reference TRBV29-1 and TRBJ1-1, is SAVISQKPSRDICQRGTSLTIQCQVDSQVTMMFWYRQQPGQSLTLIATANQGSEATYESGFVIDKFPISRPNLTFSTLTVSNMSPEDSSIYLCSVDPGFLEAFFGQGTRLTVV.

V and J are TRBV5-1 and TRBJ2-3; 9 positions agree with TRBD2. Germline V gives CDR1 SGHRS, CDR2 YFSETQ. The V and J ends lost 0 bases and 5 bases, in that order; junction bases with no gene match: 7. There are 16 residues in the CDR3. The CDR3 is CASSLDAGGRVDTQYF. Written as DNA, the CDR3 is TGCGCCAGCAGCTTGGATGCGGGGGGGCGTGTAGATACGCAGTATTTT.

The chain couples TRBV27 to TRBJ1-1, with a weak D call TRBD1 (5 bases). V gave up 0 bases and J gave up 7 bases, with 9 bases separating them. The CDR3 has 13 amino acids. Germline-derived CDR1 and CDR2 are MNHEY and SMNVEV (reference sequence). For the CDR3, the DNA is TGTGCCAGCAGTTTATCAGGGGTGGGTGAAGCTTTCTTT. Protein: CASSLSGVGEAFF.

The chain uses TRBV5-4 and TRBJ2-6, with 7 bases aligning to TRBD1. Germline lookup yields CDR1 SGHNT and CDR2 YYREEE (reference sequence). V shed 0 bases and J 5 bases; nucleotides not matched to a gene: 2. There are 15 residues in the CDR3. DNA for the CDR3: TGTGCCAGCAGCTTGGAGGGGGCCAGGGCCAACGTCCTGACTTTC. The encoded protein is CASSLEGARANVLTF.

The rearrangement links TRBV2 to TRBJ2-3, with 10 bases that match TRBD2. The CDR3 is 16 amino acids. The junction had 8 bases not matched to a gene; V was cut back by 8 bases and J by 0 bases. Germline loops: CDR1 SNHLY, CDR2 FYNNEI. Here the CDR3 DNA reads TGTGCCAGCTTTCCTAGCGGGGGCCCAAGCACAGATACGCAGTATTTT. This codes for CASFPSGGPSTDTQYF.

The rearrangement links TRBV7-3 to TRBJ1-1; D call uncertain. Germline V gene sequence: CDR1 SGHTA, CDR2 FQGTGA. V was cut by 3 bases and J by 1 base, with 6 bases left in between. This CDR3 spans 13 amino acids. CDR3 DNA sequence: TGTGCCAGCAGCTTGGAGGGGAACACTGAAGCTTTCTTT. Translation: CASSLEGNTEAFF. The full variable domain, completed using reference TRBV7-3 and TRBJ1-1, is GAGVSQTPSNKVTEKGKYVELRCDPISGHTALYWYRQSLGQGPEFLIYFQGTGAADDSGLPNDRFFAVRPEGSVSTLKIQRTERGDSAVYLCASSLEGNTEAFFGQGTRLTVV.